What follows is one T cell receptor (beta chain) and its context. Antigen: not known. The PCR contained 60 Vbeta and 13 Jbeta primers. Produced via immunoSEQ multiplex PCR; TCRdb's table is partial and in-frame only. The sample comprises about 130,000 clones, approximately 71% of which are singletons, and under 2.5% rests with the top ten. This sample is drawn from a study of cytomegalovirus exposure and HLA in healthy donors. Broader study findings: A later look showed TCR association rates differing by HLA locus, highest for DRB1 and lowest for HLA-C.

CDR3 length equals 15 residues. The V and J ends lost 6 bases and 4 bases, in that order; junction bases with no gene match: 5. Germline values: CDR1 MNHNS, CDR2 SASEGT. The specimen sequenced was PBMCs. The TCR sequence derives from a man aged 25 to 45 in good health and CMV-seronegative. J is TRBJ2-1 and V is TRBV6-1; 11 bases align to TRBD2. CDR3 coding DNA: TGTGCCAGCAGCACCGGGACTAGCGGATACAATGAGCAGTTCTTC. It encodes CASSTGTSGYNEQFF.